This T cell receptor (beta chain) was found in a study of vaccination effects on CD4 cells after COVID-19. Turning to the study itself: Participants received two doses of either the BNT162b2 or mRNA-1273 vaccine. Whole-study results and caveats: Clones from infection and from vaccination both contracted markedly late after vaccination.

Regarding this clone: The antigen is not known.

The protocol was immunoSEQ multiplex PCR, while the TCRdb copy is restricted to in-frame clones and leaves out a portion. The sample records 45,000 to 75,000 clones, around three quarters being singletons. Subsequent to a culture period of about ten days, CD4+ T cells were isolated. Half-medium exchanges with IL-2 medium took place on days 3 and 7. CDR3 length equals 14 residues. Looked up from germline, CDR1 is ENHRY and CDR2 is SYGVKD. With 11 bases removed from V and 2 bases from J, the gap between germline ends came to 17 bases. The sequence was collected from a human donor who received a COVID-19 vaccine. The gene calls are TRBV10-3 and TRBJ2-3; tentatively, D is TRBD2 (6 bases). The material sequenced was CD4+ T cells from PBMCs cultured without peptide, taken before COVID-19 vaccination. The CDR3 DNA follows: TGTGCCGCTAAGCCGGGGGAGACCACAGATACGCAGTATTTT. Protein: CAAKPGETTDTQYF.